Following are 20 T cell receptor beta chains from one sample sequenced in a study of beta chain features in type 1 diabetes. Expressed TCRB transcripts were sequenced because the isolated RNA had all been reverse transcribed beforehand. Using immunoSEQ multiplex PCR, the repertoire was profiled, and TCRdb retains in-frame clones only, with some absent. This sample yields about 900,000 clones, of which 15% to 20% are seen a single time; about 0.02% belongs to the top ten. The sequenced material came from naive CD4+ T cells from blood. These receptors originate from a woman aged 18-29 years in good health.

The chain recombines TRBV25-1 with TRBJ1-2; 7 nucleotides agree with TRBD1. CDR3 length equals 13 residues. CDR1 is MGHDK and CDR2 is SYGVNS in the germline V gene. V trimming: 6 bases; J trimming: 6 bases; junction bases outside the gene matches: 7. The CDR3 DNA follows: TGTGCCAGCAGCCCCACAGGGGTTCATGGCTACACCTTC. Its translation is CASSPTGVHGYTF.

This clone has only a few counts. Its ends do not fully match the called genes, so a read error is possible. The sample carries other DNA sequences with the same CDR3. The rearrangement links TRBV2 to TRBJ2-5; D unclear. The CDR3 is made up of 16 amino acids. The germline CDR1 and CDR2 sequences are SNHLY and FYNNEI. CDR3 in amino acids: CASSEARTSYQETQYF. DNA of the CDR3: TGTGCCAGCAGTGAAGCTCGCACCTCGTACCAGGAGACCCAGTACTTC.

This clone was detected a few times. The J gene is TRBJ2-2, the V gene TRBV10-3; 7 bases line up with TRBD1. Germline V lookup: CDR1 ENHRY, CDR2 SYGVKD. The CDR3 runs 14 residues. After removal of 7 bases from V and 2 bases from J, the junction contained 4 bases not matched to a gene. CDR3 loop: CAINRDRNTGELFF. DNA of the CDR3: TGTGCCATCAACCGGGACAGAAACACCGGGGAGCTGTTTTTT.

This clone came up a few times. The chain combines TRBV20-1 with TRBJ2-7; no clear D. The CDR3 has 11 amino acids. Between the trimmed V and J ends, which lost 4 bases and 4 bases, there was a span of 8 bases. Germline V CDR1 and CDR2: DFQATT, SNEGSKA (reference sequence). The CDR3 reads CSATLEYEQYF. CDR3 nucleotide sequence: TGCAGTGCTACTTTGGAGTACGAGCAGTACTTC.

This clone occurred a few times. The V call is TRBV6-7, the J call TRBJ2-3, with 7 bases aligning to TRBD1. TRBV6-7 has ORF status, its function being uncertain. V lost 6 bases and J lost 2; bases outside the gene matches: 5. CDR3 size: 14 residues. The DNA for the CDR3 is TGTGCCAGCAGAGTACAGGGGACCACAGATACGCAGTATTTT. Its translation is CASRVQGTTDTQYF.

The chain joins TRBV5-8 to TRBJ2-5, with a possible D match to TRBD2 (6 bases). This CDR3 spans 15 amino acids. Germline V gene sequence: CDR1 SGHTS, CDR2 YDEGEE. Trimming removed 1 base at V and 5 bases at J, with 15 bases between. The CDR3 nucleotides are TGTGCCAGCAGCTTGTGGGGCAGGAGGGAGGAGACCCAGTACTTC. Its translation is CASSLWGRREETQYF. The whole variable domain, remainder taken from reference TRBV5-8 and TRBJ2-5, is EAGVTQSPTHLIKTRGQQATLRCSPISGHTSVYWYQQALGLGLQFLLWYDEGEERNRGNFPPRFSGRQFPNYSSELNVNALELEDSALYLCASSLWGRREETQYFGPGTRLLVL.

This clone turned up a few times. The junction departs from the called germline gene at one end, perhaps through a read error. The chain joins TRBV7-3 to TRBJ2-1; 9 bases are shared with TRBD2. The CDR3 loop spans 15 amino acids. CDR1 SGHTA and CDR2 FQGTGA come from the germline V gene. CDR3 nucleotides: TGTGCCAGCAGCCCCGGGACTAGCAGATACACTGAGCAGTTCTTC. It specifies CASSPGTSRYTEQFF.

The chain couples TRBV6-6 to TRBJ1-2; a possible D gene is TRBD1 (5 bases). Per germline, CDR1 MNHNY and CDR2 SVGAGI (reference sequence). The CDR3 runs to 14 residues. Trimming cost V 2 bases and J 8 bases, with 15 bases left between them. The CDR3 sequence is CASSYGGARYGYTF. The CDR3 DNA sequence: TGTGCCAGCAGTTACGGAGGGGCTCGCTACGGCTACACCTTC.

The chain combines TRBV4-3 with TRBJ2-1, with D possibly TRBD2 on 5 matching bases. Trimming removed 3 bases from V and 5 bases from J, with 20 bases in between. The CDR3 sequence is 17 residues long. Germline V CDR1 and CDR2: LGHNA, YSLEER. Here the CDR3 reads CASSQALGTGSDNEQFF. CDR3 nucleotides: TGCGCCAGCAGCCAGGCTCTCGGAACGGGGTCGGACAATGAGCAGTTCTTC.

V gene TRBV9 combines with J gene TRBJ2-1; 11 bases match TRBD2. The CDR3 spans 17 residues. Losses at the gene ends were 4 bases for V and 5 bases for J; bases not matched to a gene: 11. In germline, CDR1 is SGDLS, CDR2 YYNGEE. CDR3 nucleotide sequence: TGTGCCAGCAGCAAGAGCTTAGCGGGAGGGCAGGACAATGAGCAGTTCTTC. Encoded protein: CASSKSLAGGQDNEQFF. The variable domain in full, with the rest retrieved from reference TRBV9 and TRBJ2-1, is DSGVTQTPKHLITATGQRVTLRCSPRSGDLSVYWYQQSLDQGLQFLIQYYNGEERAKGNILERFSAQQFPDLHSELNLSSLELGDSALYFCASSKSLAGGQDNEQFFGPGTRLTVL.

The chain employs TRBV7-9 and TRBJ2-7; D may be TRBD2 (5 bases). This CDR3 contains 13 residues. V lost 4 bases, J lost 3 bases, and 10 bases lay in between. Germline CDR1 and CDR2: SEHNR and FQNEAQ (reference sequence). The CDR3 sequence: CASSSSSIYEQYF. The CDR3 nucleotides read TGTGCCAGCAGCTCCTCTAGCATCTACGAGCAGTACTTC.

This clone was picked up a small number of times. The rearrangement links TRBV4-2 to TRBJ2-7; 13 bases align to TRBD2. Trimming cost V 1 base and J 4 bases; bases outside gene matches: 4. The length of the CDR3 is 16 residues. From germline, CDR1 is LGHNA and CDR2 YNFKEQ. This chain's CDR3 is CASSQGTSGRDYEQYF. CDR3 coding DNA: TGTGCCAGCAGCCAAGGGACTAGCGGGAGAGATTACGAGCAGTACTTC.

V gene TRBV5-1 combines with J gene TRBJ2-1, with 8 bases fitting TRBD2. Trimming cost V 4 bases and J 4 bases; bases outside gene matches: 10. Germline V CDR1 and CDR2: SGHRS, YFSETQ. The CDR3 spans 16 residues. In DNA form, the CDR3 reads TGCGCCAGCAGCCGAGGAGGGACTAGTATTTACAATGAGCAGTTCTTC. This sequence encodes CASSRGGTSIYNEQFF.

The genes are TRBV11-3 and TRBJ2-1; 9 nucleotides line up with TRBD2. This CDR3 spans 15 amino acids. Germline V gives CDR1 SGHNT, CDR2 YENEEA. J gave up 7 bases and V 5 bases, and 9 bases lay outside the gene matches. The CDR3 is CASSPPLAGNNEQFF. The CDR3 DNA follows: TGTGCCAGCAGCCCCCCACTAGCGGGTAATAATGAGCAGTTCTTC.

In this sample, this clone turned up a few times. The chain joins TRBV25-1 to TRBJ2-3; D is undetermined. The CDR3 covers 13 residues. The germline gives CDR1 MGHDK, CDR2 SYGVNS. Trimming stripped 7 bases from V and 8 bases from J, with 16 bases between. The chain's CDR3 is CASTGQGSGTQYF. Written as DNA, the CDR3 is TGTGCCAGCACCGGTCAAGGTTCTGGTACGCAGTATTTT.

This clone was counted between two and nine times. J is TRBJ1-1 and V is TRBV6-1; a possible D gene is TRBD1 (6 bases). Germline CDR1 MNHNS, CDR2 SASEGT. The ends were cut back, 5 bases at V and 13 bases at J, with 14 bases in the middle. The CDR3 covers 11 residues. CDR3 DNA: TGTGCCAGCAGTACTACAGGGTTGAGTTTCTTT. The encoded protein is CASSTTGLSFF.

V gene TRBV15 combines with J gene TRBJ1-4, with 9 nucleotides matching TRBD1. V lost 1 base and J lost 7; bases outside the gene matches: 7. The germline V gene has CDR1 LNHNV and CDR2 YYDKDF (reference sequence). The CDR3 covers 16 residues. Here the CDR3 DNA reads TGTGCCACCAGCAGAGGAAGGACAGGGGAGAGTGAAAAACTGTTTTTT. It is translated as CATSRGRTGESEKLFF.

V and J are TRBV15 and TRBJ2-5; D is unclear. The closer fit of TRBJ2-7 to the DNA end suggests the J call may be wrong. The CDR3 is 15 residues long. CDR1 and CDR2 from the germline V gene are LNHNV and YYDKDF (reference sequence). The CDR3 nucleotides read TGTGCCACCAGCAGAGACTGGAAAGACTCCTACGAGCAGTACTTC. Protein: CATSRDWKDSYEQYF.

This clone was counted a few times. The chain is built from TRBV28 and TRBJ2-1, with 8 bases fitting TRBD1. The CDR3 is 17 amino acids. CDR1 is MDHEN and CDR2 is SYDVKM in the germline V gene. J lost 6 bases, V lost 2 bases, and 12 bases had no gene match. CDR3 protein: CASSLIRTGGFGNEQFF. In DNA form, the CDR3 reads TGTGCCAGCAGTTTAATACGTACAGGGGGTTTTGGCAATGAGCAGTTCTTC.

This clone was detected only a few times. The CDR3 loop reads CSVGLAGGRDTQYF. The CDR3, as DNA: TGCAGCGTAGGACTAGCGGGAGGCAGGGATACGCAGTATTTT. The genes are TRBV29-1 and TRBJ2-3, with TRBD2 matching 14 bases. Germline values: CDR1 SQVTM, CDR2 ANQGSEA. V was pared by 6 bases and J by 6 bases, with 5 bases of the junction left unmatched. The CDR3 contains 14 residues.